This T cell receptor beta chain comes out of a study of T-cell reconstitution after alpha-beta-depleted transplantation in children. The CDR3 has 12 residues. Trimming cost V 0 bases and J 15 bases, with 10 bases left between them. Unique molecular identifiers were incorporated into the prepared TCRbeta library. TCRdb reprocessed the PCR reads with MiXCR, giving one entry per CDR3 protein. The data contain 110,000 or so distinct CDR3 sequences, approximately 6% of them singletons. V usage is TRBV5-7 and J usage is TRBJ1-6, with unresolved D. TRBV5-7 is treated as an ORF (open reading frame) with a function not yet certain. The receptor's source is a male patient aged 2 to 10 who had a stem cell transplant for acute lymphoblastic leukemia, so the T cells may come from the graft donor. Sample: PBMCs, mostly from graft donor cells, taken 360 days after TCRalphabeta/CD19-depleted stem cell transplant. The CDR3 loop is CASSLGKISLHF. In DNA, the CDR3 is TGTGCCAGCAGCTTGGGCAAGATCAGCCTCCACTTT.